This entry lists 23 T cell receptor beta chains sequenced from one sample in a study of blood T cell repertoires in COVID-19. Repertoires were generated with immunoSEQ multiplex PCR, while TCRdb's copy carries only in-frame clones and drops some. This sample has about 23,000 clones; about nine tenths occur once, and the top ten carry approximately 23%. Sequenced material: peripheral blood. These TCRs come from a man between 70 and 80 years old in a cohort sampled during active COVID-19.

The chain has TRBV30 and TRBJ2-1; 8 positions match TRBD2. The CDR3 has 16 amino acids. V was clipped by 0 bases and J by 1 base; unmatched bases: 5. Per germline, CDR1 GTSNPN and CDR2 SVGIG (reference sequence). The CDR3 sequence is CAWSVLAEESYNEQFF. In DNA, the CDR3 is TGTGCCTGGAGTGTACTAGCGGAGGAGTCCTACAATGAGCAGTTCTTC.

This clone has a single count. This chain connects TRBV18 to TRBJ1-3; no definite D call. The V gene's germline CDR1 is KGHSH and CDR2 LQKENI. Trimming left V 5 bases short and J 0 bases short, with 11 bases between. The CDR3 has 15 amino acids. The CDR3 DNA is TGTGCCAGCTCATTAGACACAAGCTCTGGAAACACCATATATTTT. This translates into CASSLDTSSGNTIYF.

This clone was counted a few times. The gene calls are TRBV4-1 and TRBJ1-5, with TRBD1 matching over 7 bases. This CDR3 has 19 amino acids. The junction had 21 bases not matched to a gene; V was cut back by 4 bases and J by 6 bases. CDR1 and CDR2 from the germline V gene are MGHRA and YSYEKL. Here the CDR3 DNA reads TGCGCCAGCAGCCCTTACCCCGGACAGGTTTTACGGGTTGGTCAGCCCCAGCATTTT. Amino acids: CASSPYPGQVLRVGQPQHF.

The gene calls are TRBV5-4 and TRBJ1-2; TRBD1 is a possible D gene (6 bases). V was clipped by 4 bases and J by 8 bases, with 15 bases between them. Per germline, CDR1 SGHNT and CDR2 YYREEE (reference sequence). The CDR3 loop spans 13 amino acids. CDR3 sequence: CASSTQGIGGYTF. In DNA, the CDR3 is TGTGCCAGCAGCACTCAGGGGATTGGAGGCTACACCTTC.

This chain links TRBV5-1 with TRBJ2-7; D remains unclear. The CDR3 consists of 15 residues. The germline V and J ends were trimmed by 0 bases and 5 bases, with 15 bases remaining between them. Per the germline V gene, CDR1 is SGHRS and CDR2 is YFSETQ. The CDR3 region has the DNA TGCGCCAGCAGCTTGGACGGCACTTGGGCCAACGAGCAGTACTTC. This codes for CASSLDGTWANEQYF.

This sequence joins TRBV27 and TRBJ2-6; possible D gene TRBD1, 6 bases. The CDR3 spans 16 residues. V was pared by 7 bases and J by 0 bases, with 13 bases between. Germline V gene lookup returns CDR1 MNHEY and CDR2 SMNVEV (reference sequence). The CDR3 DNA follows: TGTGCCAGCACCAGGGGCCGAAACTCTGGGGCCAACGTCCTGACTTTC. Amino acid sequence: CASTRGRNSGANVLTF.

CDR3 in DNA: TGTGCCAGCGGCAGGTCCCAGGGGGCTCAGCCCCAGCATTTT. This codes for CASGRSQGAQPQHF. V usage is TRBV5-8 and J usage is TRBJ1-5; 8 bases align to TRBD1. This CDR3 has 14 amino acids. Per the germline V gene, CDR1 is SGHTS and CDR2 is YDEGEE. Trimming at V came to 7 bases and at J to 6 bases, leaving 9 bases not matched to a gene.

The V gene is TRBV7-2, the J gene TRBJ1-3; the D gene is possibly TRBD1 (5 bases). In germline, CDR1 is SGHTA, CDR2 FQGNSA. V was shortened by 3 bases and J by 4 bases, with 16 bases between the two germline ends. CDR3 length equals 16 residues. CDR3 in DNA: TGTGCCAGCAGCTTGCACCAGGGACTCGCGGGAAACACCATATATTTT. It translates to CASSLHQGLAGNTIYF.

Of note for this clone: Other nucleotide sequences in the sample specify the same CDR3. The chain joins TRBV18 to TRBJ2-5, with D perhaps TRBD1 (6 bases). There are 13 residues in the CDR3. V dropped 3 bases and J dropped 3 bases, with 8 bases sitting between them. CDR1 is KGHSH, CDR2 LQKENI, per germline. CDR3 amino acids: CASSPGQKETQYF. The CDR3 DNA is TGTGCCAGCTCACCCGGACAGAAAGAGACCCAGTACTTC.

The gene calls are TRBV24-1 and TRBJ2-1, with TRBD1 identical over 8 bases. V trimming: 10 bases; J trimming: 3 bases; junction bases outside the gene matches: 4. The V gene's germline CDR1 is KGHDR and CDR2 SFDVKD. This CDR3 contains 13 residues. CDR3 DNA sequence: TGTGCCACGACAGGGGACGGCTACAATGAGCAGTTCTTC. This sequence encodes CATTGDGYNEQFF.

The gene calls are TRBV2 and TRBJ2-6; TRBD1 agrees at 9 bases. CDR3 size: 15 residues. J lost 2 bases, V lost 6 bases, and 2 bases had no gene match. CDR1 is SNHLY, CDR2 FYNNEI, per germline. The CDR3 region is CASRTGGAGANVLTF. Here the CDR3 DNA reads TGTGCCAGCAGGACAGGGGGGGCTGGGGCCAACGTCCTGACTTTC.

V gene TRBV19 combines with J gene TRBJ1-5; 7 positions match TRBD1. CDR3 length: 16 residues. Losses at the gene ends were 6 bases for V and 3 bases for J; bases not matched to a gene: 11. Germline loops: CDR1 LNHDA, CDR2 SQIVND (reference sequence). This CDR3 reads CASSALRDSYNQPQHF. The DNA of the CDR3 is TGTGCCAGTAGCGCGCTTCGGGACAGCTACAATCAGCCCCAGCATTTT. The variable domain in full, with the rest retrieved from reference TRBV19 and TRBJ1-5, is DGGITQSPKYLFRKEGQNVTLSCEQNLNHDAMYWYRQDPGQGLRLIYYSQIVNDFQKGDIAEGYSVSREKKESFPLTVTSAQKNPTAFYLCASSALRDSYNQPQHFGDGTRLSIL.

The gene calls are TRBV28 and TRBJ2-3, with D hard to call. Germline CDR1 and CDR2: MDHEN and SYDVKM. This CDR3 has 14 residues. V was clipped by 5 bases and J by 10 bases, with 19 bases between them. The CDR3 DNA reads as TGTGCCAGCAGTCCCGGGTCTCCTGCTAATCCGCAGTATTTT. Its protein is CASSPGSPANPQYF.

This chain connects TRBV5-5 to TRBJ2-5, with 8 nucleotides matching TRBD2. Germline V gene sequence: CDR1 SGHKS, CDR2 YYEKEE (reference sequence). This CDR3 has 14 amino acids. V lost 4 bases, J lost 4 bases, and 6 bases stayed unmatched. The CDR3 nucleotides are TGTGCCAGCAGCCTGGGTCTAGCGGGAGAGACCCAGTACTTC. Its protein is CASSLGLAGETQYF.

The chain is built from TRBV28 and TRBJ1-1, with D maybe TRBD1 (5 bases). Trimming took 6 bases from V and 4 from J, leaving 12 bases between them. Germline V gene sequence: CDR1 MDHEN, CDR2 SYDVKM. This CDR3 is built from 13 residues. The CDR3 loop is CASRQDAITEAFF. The CDR3 DNA reads as TGTGCCAGCAGACAGGACGCGATCACTGAAGCTTTCTTT.

Only one count was recorded for this clone. This rearrangement joins TRBV11-2 to TRBJ1-2; D is unresolved. The CDR3 consists of 12 residues. Looked up from germline, CDR1 is SGHAT and CDR2 is FQNNGV. The ends were cut back, 9 bases at V and 2 bases at J, with 10 bases in the middle. Written as DNA, the CDR3 is TGTGCCAGTTCTCAGAGGAACTATGGCTACACCTTC. Its translation is CASSQRNYGYTF.

The rearrangement joins TRBV7-2 to TRBJ2-7, with 9 bases identical to TRBD1. The trim removed 5 bases at V and 0 bases at J, leaving 14 bases unmatched. CDR1 is SGHTA and CDR2 is FQGNSA in the germline V gene. The CDR3 sequence is 18 residues long. DNA for the CDR3: TGTGCCAGCAGCGACCGGGACAGGGCAATCGGGGGCTCCTACGAGCAGTACTTC. It specifies CASSDRDRAIGGSYEQYF.

V and J are TRBV6-2 or TRBV6-3 and TRBJ1-1, with D tentatively TRBD1 (5 bases). The ends were cut back, 2 bases at V and 6 bases at J, with 10 bases in the middle. The germline CDR1 and CDR2 sequences are MNHEY and SVGEGT. The CDR3 spans 13 residues. The CDR3 nucleotides are TGTGCCAGCAGTTACATCAGGGACTCTGAAGCTTTCTTT. This translates into CASSYIRDSEAFF.

The chain recombines TRBV2 with TRBJ1-5; 7 nucleotides line up with TRBD1. Germline V lookup: CDR1 SNHLY, CDR2 FYNNEI. V dropped 6 bases and J dropped 2; count of bases not matched to a gene: 10. This CDR3 spans 16 amino acids. DNA of the CDR3: TGTGCCAGCAGACGCCGGGACAGCCTGCGCAATCAGCCCCAGCATTTT. It translates to CASRRRDSLRNQPQHF.

The CDR3 DNA is TGTGCCAGCAGTGATTACAGGGGCACTGAAGCTTTCTTT. Its protein product is CASSDYRGTEAFF. This chain connects TRBV6-1 to TRBJ1-1, with 7 bases identical to TRBD1. CDR1 MNHNS and CDR2 SASEGT come from the germline V gene. Trimming removed 3 bases from V and 4 bases from J; junction bases left unmatched: 2. This CDR3 contains 13 residues.

The rearrangement links TRBV6-6 to TRBJ2-7; D perhaps matches TRBD1 (6 bases). V was trimmed by 0 bases and J by 7 bases, leaving 13 bases between them. This CDR3 comprises 14 residues. The germline gives CDR1 MNHNY, CDR2 SVGAGI (reference sequence). The CDR3 coding sequence is TGTGCCAGCAGTTACTCCCGACAGGCTGGAGAGCAGTACTTC. As protein: CASSYSRQAGEQYF.

The rearrangement uses TRBV3-1 (or the pseudogene TRBV3-2) and TRBJ2-7, with TRBD2 as a possible D gene (6 bases). The V end was cut by 3 bases, the J end by 5 bases, with 14 bases between. CDR3 size: 14 residues. CDR1 and CDR2 (germline): LGHDT, YNNKEL (reference sequence). In DNA, the CDR3 is TGTGCCAGCAGCCAGTCGATCGGGGGTAACGAGCAGTACTTC. As protein: CASSQSIGGNEQYF.

This chain connects TRBV7-2 to TRBJ1-1, with TRBD1 as a possible D gene (5 bases). This CDR3 has 14 amino acids. Germline V lookup: CDR1 SGHTA, CDR2 FQGNSA. V lost 1 base and J 1 base, leaving 7 bases between the germline ends. The CDR3 loop reads CASSLDRWNTEAFF. As DNA, the CDR3 is TGTGCCAGCAGCTTAGACAGGTGGAACACTGAAGCTTTCTTT.